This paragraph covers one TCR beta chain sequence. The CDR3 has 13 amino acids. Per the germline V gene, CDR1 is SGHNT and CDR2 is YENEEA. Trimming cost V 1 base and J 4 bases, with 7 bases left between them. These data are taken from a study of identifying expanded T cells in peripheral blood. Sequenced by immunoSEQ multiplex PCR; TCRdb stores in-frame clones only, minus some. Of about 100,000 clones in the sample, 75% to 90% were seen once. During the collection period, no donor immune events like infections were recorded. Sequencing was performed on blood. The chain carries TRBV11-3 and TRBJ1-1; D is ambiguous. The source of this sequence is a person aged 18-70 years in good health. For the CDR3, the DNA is TGTGCCAGCAGCTTAGGGATGGGCACTGAAGCTTTCTTT. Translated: CASSLGMGTEAFF.